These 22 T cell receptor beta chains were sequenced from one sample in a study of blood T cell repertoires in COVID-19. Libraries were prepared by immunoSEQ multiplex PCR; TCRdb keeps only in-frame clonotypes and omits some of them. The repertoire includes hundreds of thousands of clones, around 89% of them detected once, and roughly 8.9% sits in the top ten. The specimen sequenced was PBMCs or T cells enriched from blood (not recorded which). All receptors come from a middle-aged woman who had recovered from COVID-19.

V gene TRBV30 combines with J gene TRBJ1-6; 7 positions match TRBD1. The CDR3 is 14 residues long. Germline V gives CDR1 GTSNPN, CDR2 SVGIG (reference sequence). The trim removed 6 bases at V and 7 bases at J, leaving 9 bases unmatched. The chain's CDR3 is CACNNRGMNSPLHF. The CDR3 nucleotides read TGTGCCTGTAACAACAGGGGAATGAATTCACCCCTCCACTTT.

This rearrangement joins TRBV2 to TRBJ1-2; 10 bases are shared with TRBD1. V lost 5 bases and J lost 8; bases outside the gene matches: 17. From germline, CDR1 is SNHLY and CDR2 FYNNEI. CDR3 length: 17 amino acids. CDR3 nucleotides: TGTGCCAGCAGTCCGGATATCCTACGACAGGGGGCGCAAGGCTACACCTTC. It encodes CASSPDILRQGAQGYTF.

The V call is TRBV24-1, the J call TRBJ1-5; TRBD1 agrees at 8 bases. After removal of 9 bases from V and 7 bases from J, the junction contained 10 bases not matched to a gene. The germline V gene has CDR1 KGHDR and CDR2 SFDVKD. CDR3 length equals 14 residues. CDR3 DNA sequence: TGTGCCACCGGGACAGGCCTAGAGAGCCAGCCCCAGCATTTT. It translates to CATGTGLESQPQHF.

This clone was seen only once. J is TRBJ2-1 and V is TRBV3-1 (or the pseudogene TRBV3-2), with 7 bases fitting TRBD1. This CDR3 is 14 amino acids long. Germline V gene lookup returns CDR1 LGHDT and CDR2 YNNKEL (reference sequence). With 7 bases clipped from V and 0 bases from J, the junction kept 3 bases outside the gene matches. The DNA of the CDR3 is TGTGCCAGCACCCGGGACAGCTCCTACAATGAGCAGTTCTTC. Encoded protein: CASTRDSSYNEQFF.

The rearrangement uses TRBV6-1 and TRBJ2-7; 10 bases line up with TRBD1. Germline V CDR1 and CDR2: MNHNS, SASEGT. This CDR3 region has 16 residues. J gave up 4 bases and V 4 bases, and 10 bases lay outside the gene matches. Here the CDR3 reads CASSGPGTGVQYEQYF. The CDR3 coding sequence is TGTGCCAGCAGTGGACCCGGGACAGGGGTCCAGTACGAGCAGTACTTC.

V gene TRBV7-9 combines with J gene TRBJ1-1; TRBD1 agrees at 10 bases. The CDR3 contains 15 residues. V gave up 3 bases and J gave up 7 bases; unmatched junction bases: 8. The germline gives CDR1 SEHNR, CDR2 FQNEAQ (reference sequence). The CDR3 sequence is CASSFGQGVKSEAFF. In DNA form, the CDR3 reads TGTGCCAGCAGCTTCGGACAGGGGGTTAAGAGTGAAGCTTTCTTT.

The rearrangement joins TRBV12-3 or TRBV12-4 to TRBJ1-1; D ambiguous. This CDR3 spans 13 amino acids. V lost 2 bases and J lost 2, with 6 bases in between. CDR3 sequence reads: CASSLRANTEAFF. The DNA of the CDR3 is TGTGCCAGCAGTTTAAGAGCAAACACTGAAGCTTTCTTT.

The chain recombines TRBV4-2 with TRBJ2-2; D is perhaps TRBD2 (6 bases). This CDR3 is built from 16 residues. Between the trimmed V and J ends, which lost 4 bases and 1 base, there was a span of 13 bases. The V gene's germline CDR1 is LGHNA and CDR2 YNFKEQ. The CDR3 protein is CASSPVGGLNTGELFF. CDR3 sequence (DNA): TGTGCCAGCAGCCCAGTTGGGGGACTGAACACCGGGGAGCTGTTTTTT.

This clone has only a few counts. The CDR3 is CASSDLQGRGETQYF. The CDR3 DNA reads as TGTGCCAGCAGTGATCTACAGGGTAGAGGAGAGACCCAGTACTTC. The chain has TRBV25-1 and TRBJ2-5, with a weak D call TRBD1 (6 bases). The V gene lost 3 bases and the J gene lost 4 bases, with 15 bases spanning the gap. Germline-derived CDR1 and CDR2 are MGHDK and SYGVNS. The CDR3 loop spans 15 amino acids.

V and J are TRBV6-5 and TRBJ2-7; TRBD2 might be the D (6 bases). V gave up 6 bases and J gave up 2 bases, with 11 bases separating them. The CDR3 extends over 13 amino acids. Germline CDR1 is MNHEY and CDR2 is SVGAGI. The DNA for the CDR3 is TGTGCCAGCAGGCCGACGGGGGCCTACGAGCAGTACTTC. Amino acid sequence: CASRPTGAYEQYF.

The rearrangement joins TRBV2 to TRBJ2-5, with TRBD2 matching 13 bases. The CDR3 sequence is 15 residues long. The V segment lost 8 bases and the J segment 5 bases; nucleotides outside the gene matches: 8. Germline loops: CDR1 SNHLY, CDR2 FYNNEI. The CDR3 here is CASLGTSGEQETQYF. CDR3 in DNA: TGTGCCAGCCTCGGGACTAGCGGGGAACAGGAGACCCAGTACTTC. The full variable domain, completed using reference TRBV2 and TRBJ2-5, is EPEVTQTPSHQVTQMGQEVILRCVPISNHLYFYWYRQILGQKVEFLVSFYNNEISEKSEIFDDQFSVERPDGSNFTLKIRSTKLEDSAMYFCASLGTSGEQETQYFGPGTRLLVL.

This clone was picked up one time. CDR3 residues: CASSLTRNKETQYF. The DNA of the CDR3 is TGTGCCAGCAGTCTTACTAGAAATAAAGAGACCCAGTACTTC. The rearrangement uses TRBV2 and TRBJ2-5, with D perhaps matching TRBD2 (5 bases). Germline V gene lookup returns CDR1 SNHLY and CDR2 FYNNEI. CDR3 length equals 14 residues. V was pared by 5 bases and J by 3 bases, with 13 bases between.

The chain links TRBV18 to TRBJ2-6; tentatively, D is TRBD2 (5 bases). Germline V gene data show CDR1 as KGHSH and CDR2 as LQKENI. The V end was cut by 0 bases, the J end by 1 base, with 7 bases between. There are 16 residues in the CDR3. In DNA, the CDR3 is TGTGCCAGCTCACCACCGAGGGAATCTGGGGCCAACGTCCTGACTTTC. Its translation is CASSPPRESGANVLTF.

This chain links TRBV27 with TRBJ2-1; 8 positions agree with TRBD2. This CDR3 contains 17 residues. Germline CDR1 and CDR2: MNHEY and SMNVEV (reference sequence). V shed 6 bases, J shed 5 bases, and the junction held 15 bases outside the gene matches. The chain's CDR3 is CASRPGGGLAGNNEQFF. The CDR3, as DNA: TGTGCCAGCAGGCCCGGGGGGGGGCTAGCGGGTAACAATGAGCAGTTCTTC.

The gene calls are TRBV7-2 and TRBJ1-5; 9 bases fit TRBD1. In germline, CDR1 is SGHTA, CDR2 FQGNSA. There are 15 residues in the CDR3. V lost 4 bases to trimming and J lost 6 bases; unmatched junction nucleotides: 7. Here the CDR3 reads CASSYDRGSSQPQHF. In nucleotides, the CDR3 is TGTGCCAGCAGCTATGACAGGGGGAGTAGTCAGCCCCAGCATTTT. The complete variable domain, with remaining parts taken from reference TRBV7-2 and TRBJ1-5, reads GAGVSQSPSNKVTEKGKDVELRCDPISGHTALYWYRQSLGQGLEFLIYFQGNSAPDKSGLPSDRFSAERTGGSVSTLTIQRTQQEDSAVYLCASSYDRGSSQPQHFGDGTRLSIL.

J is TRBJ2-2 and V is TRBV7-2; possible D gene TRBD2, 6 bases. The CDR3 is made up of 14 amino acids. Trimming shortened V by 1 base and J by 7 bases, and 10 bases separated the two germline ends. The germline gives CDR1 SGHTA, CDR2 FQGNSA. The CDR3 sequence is CASSLGGDSGELFF. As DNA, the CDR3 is TGTGCCAGCAGCTTAGGCGGGGATAGCGGGGAGCTGTTTTTT.

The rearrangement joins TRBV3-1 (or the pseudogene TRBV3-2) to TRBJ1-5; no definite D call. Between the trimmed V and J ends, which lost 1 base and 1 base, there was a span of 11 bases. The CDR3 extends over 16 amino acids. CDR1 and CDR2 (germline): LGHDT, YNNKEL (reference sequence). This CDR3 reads CASSQGGGRSNQPQHF. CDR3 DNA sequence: TGTGCCAGCAGCCAAGGAGGAGGTCGCAGCAATCAGCCCCAGCATTTT.

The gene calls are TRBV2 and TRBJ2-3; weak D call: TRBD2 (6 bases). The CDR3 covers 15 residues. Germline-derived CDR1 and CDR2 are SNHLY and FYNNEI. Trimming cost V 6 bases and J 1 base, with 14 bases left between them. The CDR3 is CASSDSGTRTDTQYF. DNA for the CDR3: TGTGCCAGCAGCGATAGCGGCACCCGCACAGATACGCAGTATTTT.

The CDR3 nucleotides read TGTGCCAGCAGTGTAGCGGGGGGTGAACTCGAAGATACGCAGTATTTT. Translating it yields CASSVAGGELEDTQYF. This chain connects TRBV6-1 to TRBJ2-3; 10 bases are shared with TRBD2. Germline V gene lookup returns CDR1 MNHNS and CDR2 SASEGT. The CDR3 totals 16 residues. Trimming at V came to 4 bases and at J to 5 bases, leaving 9 bases not matched to a gene.

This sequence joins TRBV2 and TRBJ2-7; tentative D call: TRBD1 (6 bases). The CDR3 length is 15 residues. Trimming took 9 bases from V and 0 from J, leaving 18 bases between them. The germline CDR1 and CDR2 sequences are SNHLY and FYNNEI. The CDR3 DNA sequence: TGTGCCAGTTTTTCCCGGGACACCAACTCCTACGAGCAGTACTTC. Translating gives CASFSRDTNSYEQYF. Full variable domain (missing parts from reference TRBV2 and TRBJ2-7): EPEVTQTPSHQVTQMGQEVILRCVPISNHLYFYWYRQILGQKVEFLVSFYNNEISEKSEIFDDQFSVERPDGSNFTLKIRSTKLEDSAMYFCASFSRDTNSYEQYFGPGTRLTVT.

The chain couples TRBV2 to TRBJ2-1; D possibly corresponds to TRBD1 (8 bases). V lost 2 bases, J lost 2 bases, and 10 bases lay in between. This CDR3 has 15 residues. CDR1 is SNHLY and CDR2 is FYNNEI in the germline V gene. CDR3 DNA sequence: TGTGCCAGCAGTGAAACAGGGGGGGCCTACAATGAGCAGTTCTTC. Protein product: CASSETGGAYNEQFF.

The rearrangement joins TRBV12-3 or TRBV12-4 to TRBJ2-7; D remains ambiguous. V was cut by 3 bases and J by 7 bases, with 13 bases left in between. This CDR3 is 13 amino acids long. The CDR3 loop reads CASSFGLFGEQYF. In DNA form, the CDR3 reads TGTGCCAGCAGTTTTGGGCTTTTTGGTGAGCAGTACTTC.